Below, 17 T cell receptor beta chains from the same sample are listed, as sequenced in a study of T cell changes during pregnancy in multiple sclerosis. Sequenced by immunoSEQ multiplex PCR; TCRdb stores in-frame clones only, minus some. Of fewer than 40,000 clones listed, roughly nine tenths are singletons. Sequences were derived from CD8+ T cells from peripheral blood mononuclear cells, sampled in the first trimester of pregnancy. These receptors came from a female donor with multiple sclerosis, enrolled in a pregnancy study.

The rearrangement joins TRBV4-1 to TRBJ1-2; 7 nucleotides agree with TRBD1. The junction had 2 bases not matched to a gene; V was cut back by 0 bases and J by 7 bases. This CDR3 is 13 amino acids long. The germline V gene has CDR1 MGHRA and CDR2 YSYEKL. The DNA for the CDR3 is TGCGCCAGCAGCCAAGATTCAGGGGGTGGCTACACCTTC. Translated: CASSQDSGGGYTF.

By share, this clone ranks as medium-sized (0.01 to 0.1%). This chain joins TRBV5-4 and TRBJ2-1; 11 bases line up with TRBD2. V lost 2 bases to trimming and J lost 2 bases; unmatched junction nucleotides: 6. CDR1 and CDR2 from the germline V gene are SGHNT and YYREEE (reference sequence). The CDR3 is made up of 17 amino acids. This chain's CDR3 is CASSLLAGAATYNEQFF. The CDR3 DNA reads as TGTGCCAGCAGCTTACTAGCGGGAGCTGCGACCTACAATGAGCAGTTCTTC.

CDR3 DNA: TGTGCCAGCAGCTGGCGGGACAGGAGCCCCTACGAGCAGTACTTC. It specifies CASSWRDRSPYEQYF. The J gene is TRBJ2-7, the V gene TRBV5-5; 8 nucleotides line up with TRBD1. Looked up from germline, CDR1 is SGHKS and CDR2 is YYEKEE (reference sequence). Unmatched junction bases numbered 7, after V lost 3 bases and J lost 2 bases. The CDR3 contains 15 residues. Full variable domain (rest looked up from reference TRBV5-5 and TRBJ2-7): DAGVTQSPTHLIKTRGQQVTLRCSPISGHKSVSWYQQVLGQGPQFIFQYYEKEERGRGNFPDRFSARQFPNYSSELNVNALLLGDSALYLCASSWRDRSPYEQYFGPGTRLTVT.

The V call is TRBV6-5, the J call TRBJ2-3; 9 bases fit TRBD2. CDR1 and CDR2 (germline): MNHEY, SVGAGI. V dropped 3 bases and J dropped 6; count of bases not matched to a gene: 7. The CDR3 has 15 amino acids. The CDR3 here is CASSYIAGGLDTQYF. The CDR3 bases are TGTGCCAGCAGTTATATTGCGGGAGGGTTGGATACGCAGTATTTT.

This rearrangement joins TRBV4-1 to TRBJ1-3, with D possibly being TRBD1 (5 bases). Germline V lookup: CDR1 MGHRA, CDR2 YSYEKL. V was shortened by 4 bases and J by 4 bases, with 17 bases between the two germline ends. The CDR3 is made up of 16 amino acids. The CDR3 is CASSPHPEGAGNTIYF. The CDR3 DNA reads as TGCGCCAGCAGCCCTCATCCTGAAGGGGCAGGAAACACCATATATTTT.

The chain employs TRBV19 and TRBJ2-3, with 8 bases matching TRBD2. V was clipped by 4 bases and J by 5 bases; unmatched bases: 2. This CDR3 region has 13 residues. In germline, CDR1 is LNHDA, CDR2 SQIVND (reference sequence). The CDR3 loop reads CASSSGRIDTQYF. The DNA for the CDR3 is TGTGCCAGTAGTAGCGGGAGGATAGATACGCAGTATTTT.

The J gene is TRBJ2-1, the V gene TRBV14, with TRBD2 identical over 12 bases. The germline gives CDR1 SGHDN, CDR2 FVKESK. With 4 bases clipped from V and 1 base from J, the junction kept 8 bases outside the gene matches. This CDR3 spans 18 amino acids. The CDR3 loop is CASSLNGLAGGSYNEQFF. The CDR3 bases are TGTGCCAGCAGCCTGAACGGGCTAGCGGGAGGGTCCTACAATGAGCAGTTCTTC. The entire variable domain, with the rest obtained from reference TRBV14 and TRBJ2-1, is as follows: EAGVTQFPSHSVIEKGQTVTLRCDPISGHDNLYWYRRVMGKEIKFLLHFVKESKQDESGMPNNRFLAERTGGTYSTLKVQPAELEDSGVYFCASSLNGLAGGSYNEQFFGPGTRLTVL.

The rearrangement joins TRBV6-6 to TRBJ1-5; the match to TRBD1 covers 12 bases. Germline CDR1 MNHNY, CDR2 SVGAGI (reference sequence). This CDR3 has 15 residues. The ends lost 2 bases at V and 5 bases at J; junction bases unmatched: 1. The CDR3 protein is CASSYGTGGYQPQHF. The CDR3 region has the DNA TGTGCCAGCAGTTACGGGACAGGGGGCTATCAGCCCCAGCATTTT.

The V call is TRBV5-5, the J call TRBJ2-7; a weak D match, TRBD1 (6 bases). This CDR3 has 15 amino acids. The V end lost 4 bases, the J end lost 0 bases, and 14 bases lay between the germline ends. Germline values: CDR1 SGHKS, CDR2 YYEKEE (reference sequence). CDR3 coding DNA: TGTGCCAGCAGCGCAGAAGACAGGAGCTCCTACGAGCAGTACTTC. The encoded protein is CASSAEDRSSYEQYF.

The chain combines TRBV5-4 with TRBJ2-1, with 11 bases fitting TRBD2. V dropped 4 bases and J dropped 12; count of bases not matched to a gene: 15. From germline, CDR1 is SGHNT and CDR2 YYREEE (reference sequence). This CDR3 has 16 amino acids. The CDR3 loop is CASSHVAGGPLFVQFF. In nucleotides, the CDR3 is TGTGCCAGCAGCCACGTAGCGGGAGGGCCTCTTTTCGTGCAGTTCTTC.

The J gene is TRBJ2-5, the V gene TRBV9; D is unresolved. Between the trimmed V and J ends, which lost 3 bases and 0 bases, there was a span of 9 bases. CDR3 length equals 14 residues. Germline loops: CDR1 SGDLS, CDR2 YYNGEE. CDR3 region: CASSATSYQETQYF. The CDR3 nucleotides read TGTGCCAGCAGCGCAACATCGTACCAAGAGACCCAGTACTTC.

The chain couples TRBV28 to TRBJ2-1; D is uncertain. The CDR3 sequence is 13 residues long. The V and J ends lost 3 bases and 4 bases respectively, with 7 bases between them. The germline V gene has CDR1 MDHEN and CDR2 SYDVKM. The CDR3 protein is CASSFLMYNEQFF. Here the CDR3 DNA reads TGTGCCAGCAGTTTTCTAATGTACAATGAGCAGTTCTTC.

The chain combines TRBV6-1 with TRBJ2-3; TRBD2 matches at 9 bases. Germline V gives CDR1 MNHNS, CDR2 SASEGT. This CDR3 has 15 amino acids. The V segment lost 3 bases and the J segment 7 bases; nucleotides outside the gene matches: 8. CDR3 nucleotide sequence: TGTGCCAGCAGTGACCCCGCGGGAGGGCCACATACGCAGTATTTT. Translated, it gives CASSDPAGGPHTQYF.

The chain is built from TRBV19 and TRBJ2-7, with a tentative D call TRBD2 (6 bases). The CDR3 is made up of 15 amino acids. Trimming left V 0 bases short and J 2 bases short, with 11 bases between. The V gene's germline CDR1 is LNHDA and CDR2 SQIVND (reference sequence). In DNA, the CDR3 is TGTGCCAGTAGTATAGATGGGGGACTGACCTACGAGCAGTACTTC. Translated, it gives CASSIDGGLTYEQYF. Using reference TRBV19 and TRBJ2-7 for the parts outside the CDR3, the full variable domain is DGGITQSPKYLFRKEGQNVTLSCEQNLNHDAMYWYRQDPGQGLRLIYYSQIVNDFQKGDIAEGYSVSREKKESFPLTVTSAQKNPTAFYLCASSIDGGLTYEQYFGPGTRLTVT.

This chain links TRBV11-2 with TRBJ2-7; the D is unclear. Germline values: CDR1 SGHAT, CDR2 FQNNGV. The CDR3 covers 13 residues. V lost 0 bases, J lost 5 bases, and 8 bases lay in between. The CDR3, as DNA: TGTGCCAGCAGCTTAGATTACAGCAACGAGCAGTACTTC. Translating gives CASSLDYSNEQYF.

The rearrangement links TRBV5-5 to TRBJ2-7; 9 bases line up with TRBD2. Trimming at V came to 0 bases and at J to 3 bases, leaving 10 bases not matched to a gene. Germline CDR1 SGHKS, CDR2 YYEKEE (reference sequence). This CDR3 spans 17 amino acids. This CDR3 reads CASSLDVGLATFYEQYF. In DNA, the CDR3 is TGTGCCAGCAGCTTGGACGTAGGACTAGCGACTTTCTACGAGCAGTACTTC.

The chain is built from TRBV27 and TRBJ2-7, with D tentatively TRBD1 (6 bases). Trimming cost V 0 bases and J 2 bases, with 23 bases left between them. Per germline, CDR1 MNHEY and CDR2 SMNVEV (reference sequence). The CDR3 has 19 residues. In DNA form, the CDR3 reads TGTGCCAGCAGTTTATCTGGCCTGGGGGCCAGGAATCTTCCCTACGAGCAGTACTTC. Its protein product is CASSLSGLGARNLPYEQYF.